This TCR beta chain stems from a study of T cell changes during pregnancy in multiple sclerosis. Some clones are missing from TCRdb's copy, which holds only in-frame ones; the method was immunoSEQ multiplex PCR. The repertoire includes tens of thousands of clones, roughly 93% of them detected once, and approximately 1.8% sits in the top ten. After removal of 2 bases from V and 3 bases from J, the junction contained 4 bases not matched to a gene. This CDR3 is 14 amino acids long. Germline lookup yields CDR1 MNHEY and CDR2 SMNVEV (reference sequence). The rearrangement uses TRBV27 and TRBJ2-7; 7 positions agree with TRBD2. The specimen comprised peripheral blood, sampled after pregnancy. The TCR comes from a female donor with multiple sclerosis, enrolled in a pregnancy study. Here the CDR3 DNA reads TGTGCCAGCAGTTTAGGGGGGGGAGTCTACGAGCAGTACTTC. Protein sequence: CASSLGGGVYEQYF.